Presented here are 12 T cell receptor beta chains from one specimen sequenced in a study of shared clonotypes between healthy human individuals. TCRdb keeps only in-frame clones here, not all; method: immunoSEQ multiplex PCR. The repertoire includes roughly 2.2 million clones, 93% of them detected once, and 0.35% to 0.45% sits in the top ten. Material: naive CD4+ T cells from PBMCs. Documented subset: CD45RA+ positively selected. These receptors came from a man aged 18-30 years in good health. Some clones in this sample may be carry-over from other donors' samples.

The chain combines TRBV5-1 with TRBJ1-1; the D gene is possibly TRBD1 (5 bases). CDR3 size: 15 residues. V lost 3 bases, J lost 3 bases, and 15 bases lay in between. Looked up from germline, CDR1 is SGHRS and CDR2 is YFSETQ. The CDR3 spells CASSSAGGWDTEAFF. As DNA, the CDR3 is TGCGCCAGCAGCTCGGCCGGGGGGTGGGACACTGAAGCTTTCTTT.

This sequence joins TRBV7-2 and TRBJ2-5; no clear D. Germline loops: CDR1 SGHTA, CDR2 FQGNSA. With 1 base removed from V and 3 bases from J, the gap between germline ends came to 18 bases. This CDR3 is 17 amino acids long. CDR3 bases: TGTGCCAGCAGCTTAGGGGCATGGCGGCCACCGAAAGAGACCCAGTACTTC. Protein: CASSLGAWRPPKETQYF. Variable domain in full (rest from reference TRBV7-2 and TRBJ2-5): GAGVSQSPSNKVTEKGKDVELRCDPISGHTALYWYRQSLGQGLEFLIYFQGNSAPDKSGLPSDRFSAERTGGSVSTLTIQRTQQEDSAVYLCASSLGAWRPPKETQYFGPGTRLLVL.

The chain employs TRBV5-1 and TRBJ1-4; D is ambiguous. Germline V gives CDR1 SGHRS, CDR2 YFSETQ. The V gene lost 1 base and the J gene lost 7 bases, with 14 bases spanning the gap. This CDR3 has 15 amino acids. The CDR3 DNA is TGCGCCAGCAGCTTGCAGTCGGGATTTGGTGAAAAACTGTTTTTT. This gives the protein CASSLQSGFGEKLFF.

The chain combines TRBV6-5 with TRBJ1-1; 7 bases fit TRBD1. Germline V lookup: CDR1 MNHEY, CDR2 SVGAGI. With 2 bases clipped from V and 1 base from J, the junction kept 1 base outside the gene matches. The CDR3 covers 14 residues. The CDR3 coding sequence is TGTGCCAGCAGTTACCAGGGGGAGAACACTGAAGCTTTCTTT. It yields the protein CASSYQGENTEAFF.

The rearrangement uses TRBV7-8 and TRBJ2-1; a possible D gene is TRBD2 (6 bases). V was trimmed by 1 base and J by 1 base, leaving 14 bases between them. The germline CDR1 and CDR2 sequences are SGHVS and FQNEAQ. This CDR3 is 17 amino acids long. The CDR3 loop is CASSLVLRDGSYNEQFF. The CDR3 DNA is TGTGCCAGCAGCTTAGTTTTGCGGGACGGTTCCTACAATGAGCAGTTCTTC.

This chain connects TRBV5-1 to TRBJ1-4, with a possible D match to TRBD1 (6 bases). The germline V gene has CDR1 SGHRS and CDR2 YFSETQ. The V end was cut by 5 bases, the J end by 3 bases, with 11 bases between. The length of the CDR3 is 14 residues. The CDR3 region has the DNA TGCGCCAGCAGTCAGGGGCCGGCTAATGAAAAACTGTTTTTT. Residues: CASSQGPANEKLFF.

For this clone: The same CDR3 also results from other DNA sequences found in this sample. V usage is TRBV7-8 and J usage is TRBJ1-5; D not certain. Germline V lookup: CDR1 SGHVS, CDR2 FQNEAQ. This CDR3 is built from 14 residues. V was trimmed by 2 bases and J by 2 bases, leaving 7 bases between them. CDR3: CASSLSGGNQPQHF. In DNA, the CDR3 is TGTGCCAGCAGCTTATCTGGGGGCAATCAGCCCCAGCATTTT.

The V call is TRBV5-1, the J call TRBJ1-4, with D uncertain. Germline V CDR1 and CDR2: SGHRS, YFSETQ. The CDR3 has 13 residues. V was clipped by 2 bases and J by 6 bases, with 8 bases between them. CDR3 sequence reads: CASSFNRDEKLFF. DNA for the CDR3: TGCGCCAGCAGCTTCAACCGAGATGAAAAACTGTTTTTT.

The chain couples TRBV19 to TRBJ1-2; D remains ambiguous. Germline loops: CDR1 LNHDA, CDR2 SQIVND (reference sequence). V was pared by 2 bases and J by 1 base, with 11 bases between. This CDR3 comprises 15 residues. The CDR3 reads CASSIRSAVNYGYTF. The DNA for the CDR3 is TGTGCCAGTAGTATACGGTCAGCCGTTAACTATGGCTACACCTTC.

The J gene is TRBJ2-5, the V gene TRBV21-1. TRBV21-1 is a listed pseudogene. This CDR3 is 12 amino acids long. In DNA form, the CDR3 reads TGTGCCAGCAGCGGAATTAAAGAGACCCAGTACTTC. The encoded protein is CASSGIKETQYF.

This clone was detected only once. The gene calls are TRBV5-4 and TRBJ2-1, with a tentative D call TRBD2 (6 bases). Germline CDR1 and CDR2: SGHNT and YYREEE (reference sequence). The ends were cut back, 6 bases at V and 0 bases at J, with 22 bases in the middle. CDR3 size: 18 residues. The CDR3 DNA reads as TGTGCCAGCACCACTGGAGGGCCAGGCAAAAGCTCCTACAATGAGCAGTTCTTC. Its translation is CASTTGGPGKSSYNEQFF.

This chain connects TRBV11-2 to TRBJ1-3; perhaps TRBD1 as D (5 bases). Germline V lookup: CDR1 SGHAT, CDR2 FQNNGV. CDR3 length: 18 residues. Deletions cut 1 base from V and 0 bases from J, with 16 bases between. CDR3 in DNA: TGTGCCAGCAGCTTAGGGGGACGCTTTCCGACCTCTGGAAACACCATATATTTT. It specifies CASSLGGRFPTSGNTIYF.